This T cell receptor (beta chain) is drawn from a study of blood T cell repertoires in COVID-19. Study in general: Both acute and convalescent COVID-19 samples were obtained from the United States, Italy and Spain. T cells, B-cell-depleted T cells, or PBMCs provided the cDNA or gDNA that served as material.

In its sample, this clone was seen a few times. With 4 bases removed from V and 3 bases from J, the gap between germline ends came to 12 bases. Looked up from germline, CDR1 is SGHTS and CDR2 is YDEGEE. The CDR3 spans 14 residues. Sequencing was performed with immunoSEQ multiplex PCR; in TCRdb, only in-frame clones are kept and a portion is missing. The sample carries some 160,000 clones, around four fifths recorded once. This sequence was found in an older man who had recovered from COVID-19. Sequenced sample: peripheral blood. The J gene is TRBJ2-3, the V gene TRBV5-8, with D possibly being TRBD2 (5 bases). The chain's CDR3 is CASSPQRATDTQYF. The CDR3 DNA follows: TGTGCCAGCAGCCCCCAGAGGGCGACAGATACGCAGTATTTT.